These 23 T cell receptor beta chains originate from one sample sequenced in a study of OX40 agonist ivuxolimab in advanced cancers. Method: immunoSEQ multiplex PCR; TCRdb's copy keeps in-frame clones and lacks some. Here the sample spans 65,000 to 80,000 clones, approximately 80% being singletons. The specimen comprised CD4+ or CD8+ T cells sorted from blood, sampled in a trial of the OX40 agonist ivuxolimab. The receptors shown here come from an adult with an advanced solid tumor such as melanoma, head and neck, liver or kidney cancer.

This sequence joins TRBV6-6 and TRBJ2-1; D is perhaps TRBD1 (6 bases). The CDR3 consists of 15 residues. V gave up 7 bases and J gave up 4 bases, with 17 bases separating them. Germline V CDR1 and CDR2: MNHNY, SVGAGI (reference sequence). As DNA, the CDR3 is TGTGCCAGCACCCCCCGCTCAGGGGAGTACAATGAGCAGTTCTTC. Its translation: CASTPRSGEYNEQFF.

The chain carries TRBV7-9 and TRBJ2-7; TRBD1 is a possible D gene (5 bases). CDR3 length: 14 residues. V lost 2 bases and J 4 bases, leaving 12 bases between the germline ends. Germline V gene data show CDR1 as SEHNR and CDR2 as FQNEAQ (reference sequence). This chain's CDR3 is CASSLLPRAYEQYF. CDR3 nucleotides: TGTGCCAGCAGCTTACTTCCCAGGGCTTACGAGCAGTACTTC.

In its sample, this clone was seen a few times. The CDR3: CASAAVRYGYTF. CDR3 sequence (DNA): TGTGCCAGCGCGGCCGTTCGGTATGGCTACACCTTC. The chain has TRBV2 and TRBJ1-2; the D is unclear. The ends were cut back, 8 bases at V and 5 bases at J, with 12 bases in the middle. This CDR3 contains 12 residues. The V gene's germline CDR1 is SNHLY and CDR2 FYNNEI.

This sequence joins TRBV2 and TRBJ2-1; TRBD2 matches 13 bases. Germline trimming cut 6 bases from V and 7 bases from J; bases unmatched to any gene: 9. Germline V CDR1 and CDR2: SNHLY, FYNNEI. This CDR3 region has 16 residues. CDR3 DNA sequence: TGTGCCAGCAGCATATCACTAGCGGGGGGGCCTAATGAGCAGTTCTTC. Translation gives CASSISLAGGPNEQFF.

The V call is TRBV5-1, the J call TRBJ2-1, with D perhaps matching TRBD1 or TRBD2 (5 bases each). This CDR3 is 14 amino acids long. Looked up from germline, CDR1 is SGHRS and CDR2 is YFSETQ. V lost 9 bases to trimming and J lost 5 bases, with 18 bases between them. The CDR3 DNA reads TGCGCCACTAAAGAGGGGTCCCGAGACAATGAGCAGTTCTTC. Its translation is CATKEGSRDNEQFF.

The rearrangement links TRBV29-1 to TRBJ2-2; unclear D gene. Germline V CDR1 and CDR2: SQVTM, ANQGSEA. The CDR3 is 14 residues long. The germline V and J ends were trimmed by 1 base and 0 bases, with 6 bases remaining between them. DNA for the CDR3: TGCAGCGTTGAAGCTGGGCCGAACACCGGGGAGCTGTTTTTT. It encodes CSVEAGPNTGELFF.

The chain couples TRBV5-4 to TRBJ2-5, with D hard to call. The ends were cut back, 0 bases at V and 5 bases at J, with 14 bases in the middle. Germline V gene data show CDR1 as SGHNT and CDR2 as YYREEE (reference sequence). This CDR3 spans 15 amino acids. CDR3 in amino acids: CASSLDPQSRETQYF. The DNA for the CDR3 is TGTGCCAGCAGCTTGGATCCGCAGTCCCGGGAGACCCAGTACTTC.

The rearrangement links TRBV7-9 to TRBJ1-2; tentatively, D is TRBD1 (6 bases). Trimming cost V 2 bases and J 3 bases, with 13 bases left between them. In germline, CDR1 is SEHNR, CDR2 FQNEAQ (reference sequence). The CDR3 runs to 15 residues. The CDR3 DNA follows: TGTGCCAGCAGCTTACTAAACAGGGCGCACTATGGCTACACCTTC. This codes for CASSLLNRAHYGYTF.

The chain has TRBV7-2 and TRBJ2-5; D perhaps matches TRBD2 (5 bases). Germline CDR1 and CDR2: SGHTA and FQGNSA. The CDR3 length is 14 residues. Trimming removed 5 bases at V and 9 bases at J, with 19 bases between. CDR3 in DNA: TGTGCCAGCAGCACGACTTCCATGGTCGGGGCCCAGTACTTC. Residues: CASSTTSMVGAQYF. Filled out from reference TRBV7-2 and TRBJ2-5, the complete variable domain reads GAGVSQSPSNKVTEKGKDVELRCDPISGHTALYWYRQSLGQGLEFLIYFQGNSAPDKSGLPSDRFSAERTGGSVSTLTIQRTQQEDSAVYLCASSTTSMVGAQYFGPGTRLLVL.

The chain joins TRBV28 to TRBJ2-2; 8 nucleotides align to TRBD1. Losses at the gene ends were 3 bases for V and 0 bases for J; bases not matched to a gene: 3. The germline gives CDR1 MDHEN, CDR2 SYDVKM. This CDR3 spans 16 amino acids. The CDR3 DNA is TGTGCCAGCAGTTTTTGGGGACAGGCGAACACCGGGGAGCTGTTTTTT. Amino acid sequence: CASSFWGQANTGELFF.

The V call is TRBV4-3, the J call TRBJ2-1; D may be TRBD2 (6 bases). Trimming removed 0 bases at V and 5 bases at J, with 14 bases between. Germline V lookup: CDR1 LGHNA, CDR2 YSLEER. CDR3 size: 16 residues. Here the CDR3 DNA reads TGCGCCAGCAGCCAAGAATGGGCCGGGGGACACAATGAGCAGTTCTTC. Its protein product is CASSQEWAGGHNEQFF.

This chain joins TRBV14 and TRBJ1-3; a possible D gene is TRBD1 (5 bases). CDR3 length: 13 residues. Germline CDR1 SGHDN, CDR2 FVKESK. The V end was cut by 0 bases, the J end by 13 bases, with 13 bases between. The CDR3, as DNA: TGTGCCAGCAGCCAAGATAATTCGGGGCCAATATATTTT. Its protein is CASSQDNSGPIYF. The variable domain in full, with the rest retrieved from reference TRBV14 and TRBJ1-3, is EAGVTQFPSHSVIEKGQTVTLRCDPISGHDNLYWYRRVMGKEIKFLLHFVKESKQDESGMPNNRFLAERTGGTYSTLKVQPAELEDSGVYFCASSQDNSGPIYFGEGSWLTVV.

The J gene is TRBJ2-1, the V gene TRBV5-4, with TRBD2 matching 8 bases. The CDR3 extends over 15 amino acids. Germline CDR1 reads SGHNT; CDR2 reads YYREEE (reference sequence). V trimming: 1 base; J trimming: 3 bases; junction bases outside the gene matches: 3. The DNA of the CDR3 is TGTGCCAGCAGCTTGAAACTAGCGGACTACAATGAGCAGTTCTTC. Amino acids: CASSLKLADYNEQFF.

The sample holds one count of this clone. This chain uses TRBV5-8 with TRBJ2-1; 9 bases align to TRBD1. Germline V CDR1 and CDR2: SGHTS, YDEGEE. CDR3 length: 15 amino acids. The trim removed 4 bases at V and 1 base at J, leaving 3 bases unmatched. The CDR3 nucleotides are TGTGCCAGCAGCGTTGACAGGGGGTCCTACAATGAGCAGTTCTTC. Protein: CASSVDRGSYNEQFF.

V and J are TRBV5-6 and TRBJ2-3; D gene uncertain. There are 15 residues in the CDR3. Germline CDR1 is SGHDT and CDR2 is YYEEEE. Trimming left V 4 bases short and J 2 bases short, with 14 bases between. CDR3 nucleotide sequence: TGTGCCAGCAGCCGCGGACCTACGAACACAGATACGCAGTATTTT. Its protein product is CASSRGPTNTDTQYF.

The genes are TRBV4-3 and TRBJ1-6, with D possibly being TRBD1 (5 bases). The V gene lost 3 bases and the J gene lost 8 bases, with 8 bases spanning the gap. CDR1 and CDR2 (germline): LGHNA, YSLEER. There are 13 residues in the CDR3. As DNA, the CDR3 is TGCGCCAGCAGCCAGGGGGTTTATTCACCCCTCCACTTT. It specifies CASSQGVYSPLHF.

The CDR3 nucleotides are TGTGCCAGCAGCTTGGATCCATCTTTTGTCTATGGCTACACCTTC. Its protein is CASSLDPSFVYGYTF. The V and J genes are TRBV11-1 and TRBJ1-2; D unclear. Trimming removed 3 bases from V and 4 bases from J, with 15 bases in between. Germline-derived CDR1 and CDR2 are SGHAT and FQDESV (reference sequence). CDR3 size: 15 residues.

CDR3 residues: CAWSGPKLSEKLFF. The CDR3 DNA sequence: TGTGCCTGGAGCGGCCCGAAACTCAGTGAAAAACTGTTTTTT. V usage is TRBV30 and J usage is TRBJ1-4; the D is unclear. The germline gives CDR1 GTSNPN, CDR2 SVGIG (reference sequence). The CDR3 totals 14 residues. V lost 3 bases and J lost 7, with 15 bases in between.

The rearrangement uses TRBV5-8 and TRBJ2-7; D might be TRBD2 (5 bases). The CDR3 contains 15 residues. CDR1 and CDR2 from the germline V gene are SGHTS and YDEGEE. V dropped 4 bases and J dropped 1 base, with 15 bases sitting between them. CDR3 coding DNA: TGTGCCAGCAGCCCCTTTAATGAGGGTTCCTACGAGCAGTACTTC. Its translation: CASSPFNEGSYEQYF.

The V and J genes are TRBV5-1 and TRBJ2-1; TRBD1 matches at 8 bases. This CDR3 has 14 residues. V trimming: 4 bases; J trimming: 6 bases; junction bases outside the gene matches: 6. Looked up from germline, CDR1 is SGHRS and CDR2 is YFSETQ. The CDR3 sequence: CASSRDRWGNEQFF. The CDR3 DNA reads TGCGCCAGCAGCCGGGACAGGTGGGGCAATGAGCAGTTCTTC.

The chain couples TRBV5-6 to TRBJ2-7, with 9 bases fitting TRBD1. Germline CDR1 reads SGHDT; CDR2 reads YYEEEE. V dropped 4 bases and J dropped 3; count of bases not matched to a gene: 5. The CDR3 has 14 amino acids. CDR3 protein: CASSPMTGGYEQYF. The CDR3 DNA follows: TGTGCCAGCAGCCCAATGACAGGGGGCTACGAGCAGTACTTC.

Here the CDR3 reads CASTSPARVNTEAFF. CDR3 nucleotides: TGTGCCAGCACCAGTCCGGCCAGGGTGAACACTGAAGCTTTCTTT. The rearrangement links TRBV5-8 to TRBJ1-1, with D perhaps TRBD1 (5 bases). The germline gives CDR1 SGHTS, CDR2 YDEGEE. This CDR3 comprises 15 residues. Trimming cost V 6 bases and J 0 bases, with 15 bases left between them.

V usage is TRBV6-1 and J usage is TRBJ2-1; 10 positions match TRBD2. This CDR3 contains 14 residues. V was pared by 3 bases and J by 6 bases, with 2 bases of the junction left unmatched. Looked up from germline, CDR1 is MNHNS and CDR2 is SASEGT. CDR3 nucleotides: TGTGCCAGCAGTGACACTAGCGGGGTCAATGAGCAGTTCTTC. This codes for CASSDTSGVNEQFF.